This TCR beta chain was identified during a study of vaccination effects on CD4 cells after COVID-19. Clones were sequenced by immunoSEQ multiplex PCR, and TCRdb holds only the in-frame ones, with some missing. The repertoire has fewer than 40,000 clones, more than 60% of them found once; the top ten carry approximately 22%. Sequencing followed a ViraFEST assay step that expanded antigen-specific CD4+ T cells with viral peptide pools. Between days 10 and 11 of culture, CD4+ T cells were separated out. Prior SARS-CoV-2 infection was absent in the vaccine recipients, as shown by negative nucleocapsid antibodies. Germline V gene data show CDR1 as LNHNV and CDR2 as YYDKDF (reference sequence). The CDR3 has 15 amino acids. Between the trimmed V and J ends, which lost 8 bases and 8 bases, there was a span of 24 bases. In the case of this clone: Its target is not known.

The source of this sequence is a human donor who received a COVID-19 vaccine. Source: CD4+ T cells from PBMCs cultured with SARS-CoV-2 spike peptides, taken before COVID-19 vaccination. The chain employs TRBV15 and TRBJ1-2; a weak D match, TRBD1 (5 bases). The CDR3 protein is CATQRGGGPLGGYTF. CDR3 nucleotides: TGTGCCACCCAACGGGGCGGTGGCCCGTTGGGGGGCTACACCTTC.